This paragraph reports one TCR beta chain. Trimming shortened V by 5 bases and J by 9 bases, and 11 bases separated the two germline ends. The CDR3 extends over 12 amino acids. Original data processing: Quantification of nucleated cells was approximated via reference gene primer amplification. The assay was immunoSEQ multiplex PCR, and TCRdb's table has in-frame clones only and misses some. D and trimming come from the DNA, and the V and J calls and clone size come from that table. The sample yields 360,000 or so clones, approximately 89% seen once. This record belongs to a study of blood T cell repertoires in COVID-19. The wider study: The samples span acute and convalescent COVID-19 from the United States, Italy and Spain. In each case, the material was cDNA or gDNA derived from T cells, B-cell-depleted T cells, or PBMCs.

Those enrolled in Seattle joined during active infection and were followed longitudinally afterward. The source of this sequence is an older woman with COVID-19, enrolled during active disease. The sequencing input was peripheral blood. V and J are TRBV12-3 or TRBV12-4 and TRBJ1-5; D not resolved. Here the CDR3 DNA reads TGTGCCAGCAGTCCGCAGTATACGCCCCAGCATTTT. Its translation is CASSPQYTPQHF.